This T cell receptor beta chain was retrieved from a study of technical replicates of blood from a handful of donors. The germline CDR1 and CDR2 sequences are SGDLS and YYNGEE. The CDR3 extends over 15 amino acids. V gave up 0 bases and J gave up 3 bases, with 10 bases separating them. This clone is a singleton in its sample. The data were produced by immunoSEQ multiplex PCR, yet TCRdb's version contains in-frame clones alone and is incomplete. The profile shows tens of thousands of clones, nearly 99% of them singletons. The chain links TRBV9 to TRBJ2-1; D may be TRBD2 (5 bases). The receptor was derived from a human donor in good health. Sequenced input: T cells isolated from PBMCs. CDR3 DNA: TGTGCCAGCAGCGTAGATCCGGGAAACTACAATGAGCAGTTCTTC. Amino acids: CASSVDPGNYNEQFF.